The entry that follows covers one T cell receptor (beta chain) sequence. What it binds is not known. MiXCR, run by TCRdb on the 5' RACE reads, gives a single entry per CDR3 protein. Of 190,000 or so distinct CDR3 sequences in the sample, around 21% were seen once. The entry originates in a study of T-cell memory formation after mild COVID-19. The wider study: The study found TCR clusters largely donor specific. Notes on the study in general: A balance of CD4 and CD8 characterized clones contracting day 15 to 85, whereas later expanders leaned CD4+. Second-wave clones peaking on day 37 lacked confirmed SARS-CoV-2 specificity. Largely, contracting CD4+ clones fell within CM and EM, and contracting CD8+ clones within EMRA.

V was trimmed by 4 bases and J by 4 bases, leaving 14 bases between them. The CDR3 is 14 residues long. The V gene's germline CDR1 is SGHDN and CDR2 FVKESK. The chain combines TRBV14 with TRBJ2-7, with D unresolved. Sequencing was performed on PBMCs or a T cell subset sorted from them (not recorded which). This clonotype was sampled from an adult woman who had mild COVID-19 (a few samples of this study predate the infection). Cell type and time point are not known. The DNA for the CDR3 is TGTGCCAGCAGCCTGCCGTCAGACACTTACGAGCAGTACTTC. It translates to CASSLPSDTYEQYF.